The 6 T cell receptor beta chains below all came from one sample that was sequenced in a study of long-term antiretroviral therapy in people with HIV. Sequencing relied on immunoSEQ assay v3.0, run at survey level. Measured with immunoSEQ multiplex PCR; TCRdb has only the in-frame clones, and not every one. The sample lists just under 40,000 clones, approximately 86% seen once, with less than 4% in the top ten. The sequences come from unsorted PBMCs, collected just before starting antiretroviral therapy. Receptor source: a woman between 18 and 29 years old with HIV.

This chain links TRBV18 with TRBJ1-2; TRBD1 matches at 9 bases. CDR1 is KGHSH and CDR2 is LQKENI in the germline V gene. This CDR3 is built from 15 residues. V trimming: 2 bases; J trimming: 6 bases; junction bases outside the gene matches: 7. In nucleotides, the CDR3 is TGTGCCAGCTCACCAACAGGGGGCGTTGTTCATGGCTACACCTTC. Protein: CASSPTGGVVHGYTF. Using reference TRBV18 and TRBJ1-2 for the parts outside the CDR3, the full variable domain is NAGVMQNPRHLVRRRGQEARLRCSPMKGHSHVYWYRQLPEEGLKFMVYLQKENIIDESGMPKERFSAEFPKEGPSILRIQQVVRGDSAAYFCASSPTGGVVHGYTFGSGTRLTVV.

V and J are TRBV4-3 and TRBJ1-4; 9 nucleotides match TRBD1. Germline V gene sequence: CDR1 LGHNA, CDR2 YSLEER. The CDR3 has 16 residues. The junction had 6 bases not matched to a gene; V was cut back by 0 bases and J by 7 bases. CDR3 residues: CASSQEGQGGVEKLFF. CDR3 nucleotide sequence: TGCGCCAGCAGCCAAGAGGGACAGGGTGGCGTTGAAAAACTGTTTTTT.

The rearrangement uses TRBV5-1 and TRBJ2-2, with 11 bases matching TRBD2. This CDR3 is built from 16 residues. V lost 4 bases, J lost 0 bases, and 2 bases stayed unmatched. Germline V gene sequence: CDR1 SGHRS, CDR2 YFSETQ. CDR3 protein: CASSQLAGANTGELFF. DNA for the CDR3: TGCGCCAGCAGCCAACTAGCGGGAGCGAACACCGGGGAGCTGTTTTTT.

The sample holds one count of this clone. The chain recombines TRBV19 with TRBJ2-4, with TRBD2 as a possible D gene (7 bases). V lost 10 bases and J lost 5, with 18 bases in between. CDR3 length: 14 amino acids. Germline V lookup: CDR1 LNHDA, CDR2 SQIVND (reference sequence). CDR3 sequence (DNA): TGTGCCACCGCTGGGGGGGGCATGGAAAACATTCAGTACTTC. This gives the protein CATAGGGMENIQYF.

This clone was recorded once. The chain links TRBV6-5 to TRBJ1-5, with D unresolved. The CDR3 length is 15 residues. The germline V gene encodes CDR1 MNHEY and CDR2 SVGAGI. V was trimmed by 6 bases and J by 6 bases, leaving 18 bases between them. The CDR3 DNA sequence: TGTGCCAGCAGCCTGACAACCCTGACGGGTCAGCCCCAGCATTTT. Protein product: CASSLTTLTGQPQHF.

This sequence joins TRBV11-3 and TRBJ2-1; 12 bases align to TRBD2. Germline lookup yields CDR1 SGHNT and CDR2 YENEEA. The CDR3 extends over 15 amino acids. With 1 base clipped from V and 6 bases from J, the junction kept 1 base outside the gene matches. The CDR3 DNA is TGTGCCAGCAGCTTAGGACTAGCGGGAGCCAATGAGCAGTTCTTC. Protein: CASSLGLAGANEQFF.